Listed here are 8 T cell receptor beta chains from one sample, sequenced in a study of cytomegalovirus exposure and HLA in healthy donors (dated 2017 in TCRdb). Library creation used the immunoSEQ multiplex PCR assay. A mixture of 60 forward primers for TCR Vbeta segments and 13 reverse primers for TCR Jbeta segments was used in the multiplex PCR. TCRdb provides this immuneACCESS table in a form limited to in-frame rearrangements. Some clones are lacking; in checked studies, under half of them reflect an unresolved V gene, and why the rest are absent is not known. The table for this sample lists 120,000 to 150,000 clones; around 67% of them were counted only once. The biggest ten clones account for under 2% of the sample. The sample taken for sequencing was PBMCs. These TCRs come from a woman aged 18-30 years in good health and CMV-seronegative.

This clone was found once. The chain uses TRBV14 and TRBJ1-5; unclear D gene. The CDR3 spans 15 residues. V dropped 5 bases and J dropped 2 bases, with 13 bases sitting between them. Germline V gene sequence: CDR1 SGHDN, CDR2 FVKESK. The CDR3 loop is CASSYGSVGNQPQHF. In DNA, the CDR3 is TGTGCCAGCAGCTACGGGTCGGTGGGCAATCAGCCCCAGCATTTT.

Comment on this clone: At one end the junction does not follow the germline gene, possibly because of a read error. The chain joins TRBV5-1 to TRBJ2-5; D gene uncertain. CDR1 and CDR2 from the germline V gene are SGHRS and YFSETQ. The CDR3 is 11 residues long. The CDR3 DNA follows: TGCGCCAGCAGAAGCGAAGAGGCCCAGTACTTC. Protein sequence: CASRSEEAQYF.

This chain links TRBV30 with TRBJ1-1, with D maybe TRBD1 (6 bases). This CDR3 contains 13 residues. From germline, CDR1 is GTSNPN and CDR2 SVGIG (reference sequence). V was clipped by 8 bases and J by 2 bases, with 15 bases between them. The CDR3 bases are TGTGCCGGGGGCCTCAGAAGAAACACTGAAGCTTTCTTT. It translates to CAGGLRRNTEAFF.

The chain uses TRBV7-8 and TRBJ2-5, with 7 bases matching TRBD1. The CDR3 sequence is 14 residues long. Per the germline V gene, CDR1 is SGHVS and CDR2 is FQNEAQ. V shed 1 base and J 5 bases; nucleotides not matched to a gene: 4. The CDR3 spells CASSLGQGWETQYF. The CDR3 nucleotides are TGTGCCAGCAGCTTAGGACAGGGCTGGGAGACCCAGTACTTC.

The rearrangement links TRBV19 to TRBJ1-1, with 8 nucleotides matching TRBD1. CDR3 length: 14 amino acids. V was clipped by 7 bases and J by 5 bases; unmatched bases: 9. Germline V gives CDR1 LNHDA, CDR2 SQIVND (reference sequence). The CDR3 spells CASTRAGGGTEAFF. In DNA form, the CDR3 reads TGTGCCAGTACTCGTGCAGGGGGCGGAACTGAAGCTTTCTTT. Full variable domain (remainder filled in from reference TRBV19 and TRBJ1-1): DGGITQSPKYLFRKEGQNVTLSCEQNLNHDAMYWYRQDPGQGLRLIYYSQIVNDFQKGDIAEGYSVSREKKESFPLTVTSAQKNPTAFYLCASTRAGGGTEAFFGQGTRLTVV.

J is TRBJ2-7 and V is TRBV14; TRBD2 matches at 7 bases. This CDR3 contains 14 residues. Germline-derived CDR1 and CDR2 are SGHDN and FVKESK. Germline trimming cut 1 base from V and 7 bases from J; bases unmatched to any gene: 7. For the CDR3, the DNA is TGTGCCAGCAGCCAAGGATACGCTAGCGGAGAGCAGTACGTC. It codes for CASSQGYASGEQYV.

V is TRBV7-8 and J is TRBJ1-6; 7 nucleotides match TRBD1. After removal of 5 bases from V and 3 bases from J, the junction contained 13 bases not matched to a gene. This CDR3 has 18 residues. Germline V gene sequence: CDR1 SGHVS, CDR2 FQNEAQ. CDR3 loop: CASSLRDSRMIYNSPLHF. In DNA, the CDR3 is TGTGCCAGCAGCCTACGGGACAGCCGGATGATCTATAATTCACCCCTCCACTTT.

The chain links TRBV5-6 to TRBJ1-4, with TRBD1 as a possible D gene (5 bases). The CDR3 spans 13 residues. From germline, CDR1 is SGHDT and CDR2 YYEEEE. The V end was cut by 0 bases, the J end by 8 bases, with 8 bases between. The DNA of the CDR3 is TGTGCCAGCAGCTTGGGGACACTCGAAAAACTGTTTTTT. The encoded protein is CASSLGTLEKLFF.